The 28 T cell receptor beta chains below were found in one sample sequenced in a study of T cell responses to AZD1222 COVID-19 vaccine. The protocol was immunoSEQ multiplex PCR, while the TCRdb copy is restricted to in-frame clones and leaves out a portion. The sample lists roughly 140,000 clones; about 87% were seen once. The sequences come from peripheral blood, collected on day 0 of MenACWY control vaccination. These receptors came from an adult in good health.

J is TRBJ1-5 and V is TRBV24-1, with D perhaps TRBD1 (6 bases). V lost 4 bases and J 5 bases, leaving 14 bases between the germline ends. Germline CDR1 is KGHDR and CDR2 is SFDVKD. This CDR3 has 15 residues. The CDR3 sequence is CATSESTGGYQPQHF. CDR3 DNA sequence: TGTGCCACCAGTGAATCGACAGGAGGATATCAGCCCCAGCATTTT.

The chain uses TRBV6-2 or TRBV6-3 and TRBJ2-4, with D possibly being TRBD1 (7 bases). The CDR3 sequence is 20 residues long. Per the germline V gene, CDR1 is MNHEY and CDR2 is SVGEGT. Trimming stripped 0 bases from V and 0 bases from J, with 21 bases between. The CDR3 DNA is TGTGCCAGCAGTTACTCGAGGGGGCCAGGGGAGGTACTAGCCAAAAACATTCAGTACTTC. It encodes CASSYSRGPGEVLAKNIQYF.

The chain recombines TRBV29-1 with TRBJ1-2, with a tentative D call TRBD1 (5 bases). Germline assignment: CDR1 SQVTM and CDR2 ANQGSEA. The CDR3 is 12 residues long. V gave up 7 bases and J gave up 9 bases, with 18 bases separating them. DNA of the CDR3: TGCAGCGGCCTGGGGTGGGGCGGACGCTACACCTTC. Amino acids: CSGLGWGGRYTF.

The sample holds a few counts of this clone. This chain's CDR3 is CATSGQNPNQPQHF. DNA for the CDR3: TGTGCCACCTCGGGACAGAACCCCAATCAGCCCCAGCATTTT. The rearrangement links TRBV7-9 to TRBJ1-5, with 7 bases that match TRBD1. The CDR3 sequence is 14 residues long. Germline-derived CDR1 and CDR2 are SEHNR and FQNEAQ (reference sequence). Unmatched junction bases numbered 9, after V lost 10 bases and J lost 3 bases.

The J gene is TRBJ2-1, the V gene TRBV11-2; 8 nucleotides match TRBD2. The CDR3 is 16 residues long. V trimming: 2 bases; J trimming: 7 bases; junction bases outside the gene matches: 10. Germline V lookup: CDR1 SGHAT, CDR2 FQNNGV. CDR3 protein: CASSLTRLPGGNEQFF. The CDR3, as DNA: TGTGCCAGCAGCTTAACCCGACTTCCGGGGGGGAATGAGCAGTTCTTC. Full variable domain (missing parts from reference TRBV11-2 and TRBJ2-1): EAGVAQSPRYKIIEKRQSVAFWCNPISGHATLYWYQQILGQGPKLLIQFQNNGVVDDSQLPKDRFSAERLKGVDSTLKIQPAKLEDSAVYLCASSLTRLPGGNEQFFGPGTRLTVL.

This chain connects TRBV7-2 to TRBJ2-2; D not certain. Germline V gives CDR1 SGHTA, CDR2 FQGNSA. V was clipped by 2 bases and J by 1 base, with 5 bases between them. The CDR3 extends over 14 amino acids. This chain's CDR3 is CASSLHQNTGELFF. For the CDR3, the DNA is TGTGCCAGCAGCTTACACCAGAACACCGGGGAGCTGTTTTTT. Drawing the rest from reference TRBV7-2 and TRBJ2-2, the complete variable domain is GAGVSQSPSNKVTEKGKDVELRCDPISGHTALYWYRQSLGQGLEFLIYFQGNSAPDKSGLPSDRFSAERTGGSVSTLTIQRTQQEDSAVYLCASSLHQNTGELFFGEGSRLTVL.

The rearrangement joins TRBV9 to TRBJ2-1, with 7 bases that match TRBD2. V gave up 4 bases and J gave up 10 bases; unmatched junction bases: 8. This CDR3 comprises 13 residues. Germline lookup yields CDR1 SGDLS and CDR2 YYNGEE. This chain's CDR3 is CASSSTTSAEQFF. Here the CDR3 DNA reads TGTGCCAGCAGCTCGACAACTAGCGCAGAGCAGTTCTTC.

This chain uses TRBV10-3 with TRBJ2-1; 8 bases match TRBD2. Germline trimming cut 9 bases from V and 6 bases from J; bases unmatched to any gene: 13. Germline CDR1 ENHRY, CDR2 SYGVKD. This CDR3 spans 15 amino acids. Written as DNA, the CDR3 is TGTGCCATTACCGCTAGGAGCGGGGGTGGCAATGAGCAGTTCTTC. The encoded protein is CAITARSGGGNEQFF.

This clone was detected only once. This chain connects TRBV9 to TRBJ1-2, with D unclear. V lost 0 bases to trimming and J lost 2 bases, with 8 bases between them. Germline CDR1 is SGDLS and CDR2 is YYNGEE. This CDR3 has 14 residues. CDR3: CASSVDSPNYGYTF. Here the CDR3 DNA reads TGTGCCAGCAGCGTAGACAGCCCAAACTATGGCTACACCTTC.

The sample holds one count of this clone. V usage is TRBV18 and J usage is TRBJ2-4; D assignment may be TRBD1 or TRBD2 (7 bases each). The CDR3 spans 16 residues. V lost 8 bases and J lost 6, with 23 bases in between. CDR1 is KGHSH and CDR2 is LQKENI in the germline V gene. CDR3 in amino acids: CASHGGGGADLNIQYF. The DNA of the CDR3 is TGTGCCAGCCACGGGGGAGGGGGCGCCGATTTAAACATTCAGTACTTC.

The rearrangement links TRBV19 to TRBJ1-5, with 12 bases lining up with TRBD1. V trimming: 4 bases; J trimming: 7 bases; junction bases outside the gene matches: 2. The CDR3 has 14 residues. The germline CDR1 and CDR2 sequences are LNHDA and SQIVND (reference sequence). The CDR3 nucleotides are TGTGCCAGTAGTAGGGACAGGGGGCTCCAGCCCCAGCATTTT. It yields the protein CASSRDRGLQPQHF.

This clone showed up just a few times. The chain uses TRBV2 and TRBJ1-2; tentative D call: TRBD1 (6 bases). V lost 6 bases to trimming and J lost 0 bases, with 11 bases between them. The CDR3 loop spans 14 amino acids. Per the germline V gene, CDR1 is SNHLY and CDR2 is FYNNEI. CDR3 sequence (DNA): TGTGCCAGCAGAACAGGGCCCCCTAACTATGGCTACACCTTC. It specifies CASRTGPPNYGYTF.

The V and J genes are TRBV7-9 and TRBJ2-5; 7 positions match TRBD2. Germline loops: CDR1 SEHNR, CDR2 FQNEAQ (reference sequence). The CDR3 is made up of 15 amino acids. J was trimmed by 6 bases and V by 0 bases; bases with no gene match: 7. CDR3 in amino acids: CASSLAGGPSQTQYF. DNA for the CDR3: TGTGCCAGCAGCTTAGCGGGAGGGCCCTCCCAGACCCAGTACTTC.

In this sample, this clone turned up once. This rearrangement joins TRBV24-1 to TRBJ2-1, with D tentatively TRBD2 (6 bases). Germline assignment: CDR1 KGHDR and CDR2 SFDVKD. The CDR3 covers 15 residues. Trimming took off 7 bases at V and 6 bases at J, with 18 bases between the two ends. This CDR3 reads CATSEAGPPTNEQFF. Here the CDR3 DNA reads TGTGCCACCAGCGAAGCGGGCCCCCCGACCAATGAGCAGTTCTTC.

This rearrangement joins TRBV30 to TRBJ2-1; D gene uncertain. Germline CDR1 and CDR2: GTSNPN and SVGIG (reference sequence). The V gene lost 8 bases and the J gene lost 5 bases, with 7 bases spanning the gap. The CDR3 consists of 10 residues. The CDR3 reads CALGDNEQFF. CDR3 DNA sequence: TGTGCCCTGGGCGACAATGAGCAGTTCTTC.

The chain is built from TRBV4-2 and TRBJ2-7, with D possibly being TRBD2 (5 bases). Germline V gene data show CDR1 as LGHNA and CDR2 as YNFKEQ. V lost 0 bases and J 0 bases, leaving 9 bases between the germline ends. CDR3 length equals 15 residues. DNA for the CDR3: TGTGCCAGCAGCCAAGATGAGGGATTCTCCTACGAGCAGTACTTC. Protein product: CASSQDEGFSYEQYF.

The chain has TRBV9 and TRBJ1-3; possible D gene TRBD1, 6 bases. The CDR3 has 16 residues. CDR1 SGDLS and CDR2 YYNGEE come from the germline V gene. V was pared by 3 bases and J by 0 bases, with 13 bases between. The CDR3 is CASSAGHPSSGNTIYF. The CDR3 DNA reads TGTGCCAGCAGCGCGGGACATCCGAGCTCTGGAAACACCATATATTTT.

The chain is built from TRBV5-6 and TRBJ1-3, with D perhaps TRBD1 (6 bases). Looked up from germline, CDR1 is SGHDT and CDR2 is YYEEEE. The CDR3 extends over 17 amino acids. V lost 1 base to trimming and J lost 0 bases, with 14 bases between them. CDR3 DNA: TGTGCCAGCAGCTTGAGGGGGGCCCTGAGCTCTGGAAACACCATATATTTT. The encoded protein is CASSLRGALSSGNTIYF.

The rearrangement links TRBV14 to TRBJ1-6; D perhaps matches TRBD1 (6 bases). Per germline, CDR1 SGHDN and CDR2 FVKESK. This CDR3 has 13 residues. The V end lost 3 bases, the J end lost 8 bases, and 8 bases lay between the germline ends. CDR3 nucleotides: TGTGCCAGCAGCCAGGGGACATATTCACCCCTCCACTTT. Translating gives CASSQGTYSPLHF.

Worth noting for this clone: One end of the junction is discordant with germline, which a read error may explain. The chain links TRBV3-1 (or the pseudogene TRBV3-2) to TRBJ1-6, with D unclear. CDR3 length: 14 amino acids. Germline CDR1 LGHDT, CDR2 YNNKEL (reference sequence). CDR3 amino acids: CASNQVRGNSPLHF. The CDR3 DNA follows: TGTGCCAGCAACCAAGTACGGGGTAATTCACCCCTCCACTTT.

The chain employs TRBV5-1 and TRBJ2-7; D gene uncertain. Germline lookup yields CDR1 SGHRS and CDR2 YFSETQ. This CDR3 spans 14 amino acids. V was pared by 2 bases and J by 7 bases, with 16 bases between. The CDR3 coding sequence is TGCGCCAGCAGCTTCAGGACCCCCAACGAAGAGCAGTACTTC. This gives the protein CASSFRTPNEEQYF. Looking up the rest from reference TRBV5-1 and TRBJ2-7 gives the full variable domain: KAGVTQTPRYLIKTRGQQVTLSCSPISGHRSVSWYQQTPGQGLQFLFEYFSETQRNKGNFPGRFSGRQFSNSRSEMNVSTLELGDSALYLCASSFRTPNEEQYFGPGTRLTVT.

The chain links TRBV18 to TRBJ2-7; D is tentatively TRBD1 or TRBD2 (6 bases each). V was pared by 6 bases and J by 4 bases, with 16 bases between. This CDR3 comprises 14 residues. CDR1 is KGHSH and CDR2 is LQKENI in the germline V gene. CDR3 sequence: CASSRQEGDYEQYF. The CDR3, as DNA: TGTGCCAGCTCGCGACAGGAGGGGGATTACGAGCAGTACTTC.

This chain connects TRBV6-2 or TRBV6-3 to TRBJ1-1, with D hard to call. Germline lookup yields CDR1 MNHEY and CDR2 SVGEGT. CDR3 size: 14 residues. V was clipped by 3 bases and J by 4 bases, with 12 bases between them. This CDR3 reads CASSYWIGSTEAFF. The CDR3, as DNA: TGTGCCAGCAGTTATTGGATTGGGAGCACTGAAGCTTTCTTT.

The chain carries TRBV5-1 and TRBJ1-2, with 7 bases aligning to TRBD1. Trimming at V came to 2 bases and at J to 4 bases, leaving 8 bases not matched to a gene. Per the germline V gene, CDR1 is SGHRS and CDR2 is YFSETQ. The CDR3 has 15 amino acids. CDR3 in amino acids: CASSFGQVGFYGYTF. Here the CDR3 DNA reads TGCGCCAGCAGCTTTGGACAGGTGGGATTCTATGGCTACACCTTC.

The chain employs TRBV5-1 and TRBJ1-1; TRBD1 matches at 9 bases. The CDR3 runs to 17 residues. Germline lookup yields CDR1 SGHRS and CDR2 YFSETQ. V was clipped by 4 bases and J by 2 bases; unmatched bases: 12. The CDR3 DNA sequence: TGCGCCAGCAGCCTAACAATACAGGGGGCGCGAAACACTGAAGCTTTCTTT. Translation gives CASSLTIQGARNTEAFF.

The J gene is TRBJ1-2, the V gene TRBV7-8; no firm D call. The CDR3 length is 13 residues. CDR1 SGHVS and CDR2 FQNEAQ come from the germline V gene. Trimming removed 5 bases at V and 4 bases at J, with 11 bases between. The CDR3 here is CASSPGPLYGYTF. CDR3 in DNA: TGTGCCAGCAGCCCCGGGCCTCTCTATGGCTACACCTTC.

Remarks on this clone: The sample has other DNA sequences that encode this CDR3 too. The gene calls are TRBV28 and TRBJ1-1; TRBD1 might be the D (5 bases). Trimming removed 2 bases at V and 1 base at J, with 8 bases between. This CDR3 contains 14 residues. CDR1 MDHEN and CDR2 SYDVKM come from the germline V gene. The CDR3 loop is CASSLGGSNTEAFF. In nucleotides, the CDR3 is TGTGCCAGCAGTTTAGGGGGGTCGAACACTGAAGCTTTCTTT.

This sequence joins TRBV11-3 and TRBJ2-7, with D unresolved. Germline V lookup: CDR1 SGHNT, CDR2 YENEEA. The V end lost 8 bases, the J end lost 4 bases, and 12 bases lay between the germline ends. This CDR3 comprises 12 residues. CDR3 sequence (DNA): TGTGCCAGCGCGCTGGATCGATACGAGCAGTACTTC. It specifies CASALDRYEQYF.